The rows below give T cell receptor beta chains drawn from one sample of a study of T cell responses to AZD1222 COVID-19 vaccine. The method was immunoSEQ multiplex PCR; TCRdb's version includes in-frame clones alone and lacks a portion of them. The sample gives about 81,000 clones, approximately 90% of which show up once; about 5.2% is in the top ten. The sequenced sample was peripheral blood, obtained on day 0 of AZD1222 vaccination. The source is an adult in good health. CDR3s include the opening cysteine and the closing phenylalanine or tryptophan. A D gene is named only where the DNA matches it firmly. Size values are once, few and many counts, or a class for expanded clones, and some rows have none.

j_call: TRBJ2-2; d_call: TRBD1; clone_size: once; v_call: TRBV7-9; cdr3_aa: CASNDRGSTGELFF; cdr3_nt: TGTGCCAGCAATGACAGGGGGAGCACCGGGGAGCTGTTTTTT
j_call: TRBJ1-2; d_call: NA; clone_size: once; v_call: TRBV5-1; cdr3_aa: CASSPDSPRDYGYTF; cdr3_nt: TGCGCCAGCAGTCCAGACAGCCCCCGGGACTATGGCTACACCTTC
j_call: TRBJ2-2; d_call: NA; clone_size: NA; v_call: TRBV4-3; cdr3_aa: CASSQDYGTNTGELFF; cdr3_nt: TGCGCCAGCAGCCAAGATTATGGGACGAACACCGGGGAGCTGTTTTTT
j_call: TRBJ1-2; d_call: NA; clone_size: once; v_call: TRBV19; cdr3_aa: CASTMGMNYGYTF; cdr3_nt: TGTGCCAGTACTATGGGGATGAACTATGGCTACACCTTC
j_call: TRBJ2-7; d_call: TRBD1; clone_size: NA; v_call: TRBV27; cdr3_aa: CASSPNRGRGREQYF; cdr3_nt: TGTGCCAGCAGCCCTAACAGGGGGCGGGGTCGTGAGCAGTACTTC
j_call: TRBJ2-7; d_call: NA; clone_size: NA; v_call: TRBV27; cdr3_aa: CASSEGLVYEQYF; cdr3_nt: TGTGCCAGCAGTGAGGGACTTGTGTACGAGCAGTACTTC
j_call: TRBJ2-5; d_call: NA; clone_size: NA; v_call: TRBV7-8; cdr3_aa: CASSLELERGSQYF; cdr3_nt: TGTGCCAGCAGCTTAGAACTCGAACGCGGGTCCCAGTACTTC
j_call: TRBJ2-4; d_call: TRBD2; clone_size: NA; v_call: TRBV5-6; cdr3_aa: CASSFYSGSSQNIQYF; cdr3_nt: TGTGCCAGCAGCTTTTATAGCGGGAGTTCACAAAACATTCAGTACTTC
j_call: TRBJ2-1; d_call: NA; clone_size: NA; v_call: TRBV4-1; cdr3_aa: CASSHSWSNEQFF; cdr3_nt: TGCGCCAGCAGCCACAGCTGGAGCAATGAGCAGTTCTTC
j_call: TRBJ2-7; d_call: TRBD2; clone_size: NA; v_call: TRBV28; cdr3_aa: CASRKSGRAYEQYF; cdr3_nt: TGTGCCAGCAGAAAAAGCGGGAGGGCTTACGAGCAGTACTTC
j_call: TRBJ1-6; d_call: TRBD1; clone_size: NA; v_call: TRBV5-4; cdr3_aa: CASRGDREYSPLHF; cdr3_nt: TGTGCCAGCAGGGGGGACAGGGAATATTCACCCCTCCACTTT
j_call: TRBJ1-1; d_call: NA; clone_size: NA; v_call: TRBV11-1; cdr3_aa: CASSPGPSNTEAFF; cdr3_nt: TGTGCCAGCAGCCCCGGGCCCTCTAACACTGAAGCTTTCTTT
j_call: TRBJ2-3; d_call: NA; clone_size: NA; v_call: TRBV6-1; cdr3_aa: CASSDTGRADTQYF; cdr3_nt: TGTGCCAGCAGTGACACGGGGCGGGCAGATACGCAGTATTTT